The 21 T cell receptor beta chains below all came from one sample that was sequenced in a study of cytomegalovirus exposure and HLA in healthy donors. Libraries were prepared by immunoSEQ multiplex PCR; TCRdb keeps only in-frame clonotypes and omits some of them. The sample lists more than 45,000 clones, 90% to 95% seen once, with approximately 2% in the top ten. The specimen was PBMCs. These receptors were collected from a woman in her 30s in good health and CMV-seronegative.

This chain uses TRBV19 with TRBJ2-7, with TRBD1 matching 9 bases. Per the germline V gene, CDR1 is LNHDA and CDR2 is SQIVND (reference sequence). The length of the CDR3 is 15 residues. Unmatched junction bases numbered 4, after V lost 1 base and J lost 3 bases. In nucleotides, the CDR3 is TGTGCCAGTAGTATAGCCCAGGGACAGGGCTACGAGCAGTACTTC. This sequence encodes CASSIAQGQGYEQYF.

This chain connects TRBV20-1 to TRBJ1-4, with TRBD1 identical over 8 bases. The CDR3 covers 11 residues. V lost 5 bases and J lost 11; bases outside the gene matches: 4. Looked up from germline, CDR1 is DFQATT and CDR2 is SNEGSKA (reference sequence). CDR3 loop: CSASGGGKLFF. DNA of the CDR3: TGCAGTGCTTCAGGGGGCGGGAAACTGTTTTTT.

This clone was seen just once. The chain's CDR3 is CASIGIWPSYEQYF. CDR3 coding DNA: TGTGCCAGCATTGGTATCTGGCCGTCCTACGAGCAGTACTTC. The chain is built from TRBV27 and TRBJ2-7; D ambiguous. Between the trimmed V and J ends, which lost 7 bases and 1 base, there was a span of 14 bases. The CDR3 covers 14 residues. The germline gives CDR1 MNHEY, CDR2 SMNVEV (reference sequence).

V is TRBV7-2 and J is TRBJ2-1, with a tentative D call TRBD2 (6 bases). The V end was cut by 1 base, the J end by 0 bases, with 10 bases between. Germline V gene data show CDR1 as SGHTA and CDR2 as FQGNSA. CDR3 length: 16 residues. In DNA form, the CDR3 reads TGTGCCAGCAGCTTAGGGGGAGGCCCCTCCTACAATGAGCAGTTCTTC. Its translation: CASSLGGGPSYNEQFF.

This clone was picked up one time. J is TRBJ1-1 and V is TRBV6-5, with D perhaps matching TRBD1 (6 bases). Germline V gene data show CDR1 as MNHEY and CDR2 as SVGAGI. V was trimmed by 7 bases and J by 8 bases, leaving 17 bases between them. The CDR3 length is 13 residues. The CDR3 loop reads CASNYRGTGEAFF. The CDR3 DNA follows: TGTGCCAGCAACTACCGGGGAACAGGGGAAGCTTTCTTT.

The genes are TRBV15 and TRBJ2-5; no reliable D call. Germline CDR1 and CDR2: LNHNV and YYDKDF (reference sequence). With 3 bases removed from V and 5 bases from J, the gap between germline ends came to 10 bases. The CDR3 runs 13 residues. As DNA, the CDR3 is TGTGCCACCAGCAGTCTGTATTCGGAGACCCAGTACTTC. This gives the protein CATSSLYSETQYF.

The chain uses TRBV7-9 and TRBJ2-7; tentatively, D is TRBD2 (5 bases). Trimming stripped 5 bases from V and 6 bases from J, with 14 bases between. The CDR3 is 13 amino acids. Germline lookup yields CDR1 SEHNR and CDR2 FQNEAQ (reference sequence). DNA for the CDR3: TGTGCCAGCAGCCCTAGACTACCTCTCGAGCAGTACTTC. It encodes CASSPRLPLEQYF.

The J gene is TRBJ1-1, the V gene TRBV6-5; the D gene is possibly TRBD1 (6 bases). The CDR3 runs 16 residues. The V end lost 2 bases, the J end lost 2 bases, and 15 bases lay between the germline ends. Looked up from germline, CDR1 is MNHEY and CDR2 is SVGAGI. The CDR3: CASSYTHTGINTEAFF. The CDR3 DNA sequence: TGTGCCAGCAGTTACACGCACACAGGGATTAACACTGAAGCTTTCTTT.

Only one count was recorded for this clone. This chain links TRBV21-1 with TRBJ2-5; the table's D call, TRBD1, has no DNA check behind it. TRBV21-1 is tagged as a pseudogene. The CDR3 totals 17 residues. The CDR3 loop reads CASTRKRHRGERETQYF. The CDR3 DNA sequence: TGTGCCAGCACGCGAAAACGTCACAGGGGAGAGAGAGAGACCCAGTACTTC.

In this sample, this clone turned up once. The chain has TRBV6-5 and TRBJ2-7; D perhaps matches TRBD1 (6 bases). Germline assignment: CDR1 MNHEY and CDR2 SVGAGI. The V and J ends lost 6 bases and 6 bases respectively, with 15 bases between them. The CDR3 is made up of 13 amino acids. The CDR3 sequence is CASRTGGGSEQYF. CDR3 coding DNA: TGTGCCAGCAGGACTGGGGGCGGGTCCGAGCAGTACTTC.

V usage is TRBV30 and J usage is TRBJ1-1; D is perhaps TRBD1 (5 bases). Trimming took 7 bases from V and 10 from J, leaving 19 bases between them. From germline, CDR1 is GTSNPN and CDR2 SVGIG (reference sequence). The CDR3 is made up of 12 amino acids. CDR3 in DNA: TGTGCCTCACCTTGTCTGACGGGGGTAGCTTTCTTT. It is translated as CASPCLTGVAFF.

The DNA for the CDR3 is TGTGCCAGCTCACCGCAGGGGACCAACGAGCAGTACTTC. This encodes CASSPQGTNEQYF. V usage is TRBV18 and J usage is TRBJ2-7; tentative D call: TRBD1 (6 bases). CDR1 is KGHSH, CDR2 LQKENI, per germline. Trimming removed 3 bases at V and 5 bases at J, with 11 bases between. There are 13 residues in the CDR3.

V gene TRBV7-9 combines with J gene TRBJ2-5; possibly TRBD1 for D (6 bases). The V end lost 5 bases, the J end lost 3 bases, and 13 bases lay between the germline ends. Germline CDR1 SEHNR, CDR2 FQNEAQ (reference sequence). The CDR3 covers 14 residues. The CDR3 spells CASSPQGLEETQYF. CDR3 nucleotides: TGTGCCAGCAGCCCACAGGGTCTCGAAGAGACCCAGTACTTC.

The chain joins TRBV10-1 to TRBJ1-5, with a weak D call TRBD1 (6 bases). The CDR3 runs 12 residues. Trimming took 10 bases from V and 2 from J, leaving 9 bases between them. Germline V gene lookup returns CDR1 WNHNN and CDR2 SYGVQD (reference sequence). CDR3 sequence: CAKGQRNQPQHF. For the CDR3, the DNA is TGCGCCAAGGGACAACGCAATCAGCCCCAGCATTTT.

The chain joins TRBV19 to TRBJ2-7, with D hard to call. V was shortened by 5 bases and J by 6 bases, with 8 bases between the two germline ends. This CDR3 contains 11 residues. Germline V CDR1 and CDR2: LNHDA, SQIVND (reference sequence). CDR3 sequence (DNA): TGTGCCAGTAGTGCCCACGGCGAGCAGTACTTC. It is translated as CASSAHGEQYF.

V and J are TRBV7-3 and TRBJ2-2; 10 bases are a match to TRBD2. CDR1 and CDR2 from the germline V gene are SGHTA and FQGTGA. CDR3 size: 14 residues. V shed 5 bases, J shed 7 bases, and the junction held 4 bases outside the gene matches. This CDR3 is CASSASGSGGELFF. Written as DNA, the CDR3 is TGTGCCAGCAGCGCTAGCGGGAGCGGCGGGGAGCTGTTTTTT.

The V and J genes are TRBV6-1 and TRBJ2-7; D is undetermined. The length of the CDR3 is 10 residues. The germline CDR1 and CDR2 sequences are MNHNS and SASEGT. V lost 2 bases to trimming and J lost 8 bases, with 4 bases between them. CDR3 loop: CASSEYKQYF. For the CDR3, the DNA is TGTGCCAGCAGTGAATATAAGCAGTACTTC.

The chain combines TRBV7-2 with TRBJ2-3; D is possibly TRBD2 (6 bases). Germline lookup yields CDR1 SGHTA and CDR2 FQGNSA. The CDR3 runs to 14 residues. V was cut by 8 bases and J by 8 bases, with 20 bases left in between. CDR3 DNA sequence: TGTGCCAGCCGATCTACAGAGCCCGGGAGTACGCAGTATTTT. This gives the protein CASRSTEPGSTQYF.

This clone turned up a few times. The rearrangement links TRBV7-9 to TRBJ1-1, with 11 nucleotides matching TRBD1. This CDR3 spans 18 amino acids. J gave up 3 bases and V 6 bases, and 15 bases lay outside the gene matches. CDR1 and CDR2 from the germline V gene are SEHNR and FQNEAQ (reference sequence). CDR3 loop: CASRRRRDRGFGYTEAFF. CDR3 sequence (DNA): TGTGCCAGCAGGAGACGCCGGGACAGGGGGTTCGGGTACACTGAAGCTTTCTTT.

The chain joins TRBV19 to TRBJ2-1; 9 bases align to TRBD2. In germline, CDR1 is LNHDA, CDR2 SQIVND (reference sequence). The CDR3 spans 16 residues. V gave up 2 bases and J gave up 4 bases; unmatched junction bases: 6. The CDR3 is CASSISRLAEYNEQFF. The CDR3 nucleotides are TGTGCCAGTAGTATAAGTAGACTAGCGGAGTACAATGAGCAGTTCTTC.

The CDR3 DNA sequence: TGCGCCAGCAGCTTGTCGGGAGTACGTCTACACGAGCAGTACTTC. Amino acids: CASSLSGVRLHEQYF. The genes are TRBV5-1 and TRBJ2-7; D is possibly TRBD2 (6 bases). The CDR3 loop spans 15 amino acids. Trimming removed 1 base from V and 5 bases from J, with 16 bases in between. Germline V CDR1 and CDR2: SGHRS, YFSETQ. Combining the CDR3 with reference TRBV5-1 and TRBJ2-7 gives the whole variable domain KAGVTQTPRYLIKTRGQQVTLSCSPISGHRSVSWYQQTPGQGLQFLFEYFSETQRNKGNFPGRFSGRQFSNSRSEMNVSTLELGDSALYLCASSLSGVRLHEQYFGPGTRLTVT.